The 28 T cell receptor beta chains reported below all come from one sample, sequenced in a study of regulatory T cells in long-lasting Graves disease. Time point noted: newly diagnosed GD, antithyroid drugs for less than 3 months. The TCR library was made from RNA that had been extracted from PBMCs in TRIzol. Arm-PCR with iRepertoire HTBI primers amplified the CDR3 regions for these TCR beta libraries. TCRdb independently ran MiXCR on the multiplex PCR reads; one entry per CDR3 protein. The table has 680,000 or so distinct CDR3 sequences, roughly 15% seen once. This sample was shared with a second study, whose subject was T cells in Graves' hyperthyroidism and ophthalmopathy.

The sequencing here drew on peripheral blood mononuclear cells (PBMCs), taken at new diagnosis, from a patient treated with antithyroid drugs. Receptor source: a woman in her 30s with Graves disease.

This clonotype occurred many times. The chain joins TRBV7-6 to TRBJ2-7, with TRBD2 matching over 7 bases. This CDR3 is 15 amino acids long. Losses at the gene ends were 3 bases for V and 1 base for J; bases not matched to a gene: 6. In germline, CDR1 is SGHVS, CDR2 FNYEAQ. CDR3 bases: TGTGCCAGCAGCTTGGGGCCTAGCGGATCCTACGAGCAGTACTTC. It is translated as CASSLGPSGSYEQYF. The whole variable domain, filled in from reference TRBV7-6 and TRBJ2-7, reads GAGVSQSPRYKVTKRGQDVALRCDPISGHVSLYWYRQALGQGPEFLTYFNYEAQQDKSGLPNDRFSAERPEGSISTLTIQRTEQRDSAMYRCASSLGPSGSYEQYFGPGTRLTVT.

The sample holds a few counts of this clonotype. The rearrangement links TRBV12-3 or TRBV12-4 to TRBJ1-5; the D gene is possibly TRBD1 (6 bases). V was pared by 6 bases and J by 6 bases, with 12 bases between. The CDR3 sequence is 13 residues long. In nucleotides, the CDR3 is TGTGCCAGCAGCTCCCTAGGGGGTCAGCCCCAGCATTTT. As protein: CASSSLGGQPQHF.

CDR3 nucleotides: TGTGCCAGTAGTATACGGGGTAAGCGGTCCTACAATGAGCAGTTCTTC. Protein sequence: CASSIRGKRSYNEQFF. The chain joins TRBV19 to TRBJ2-1; weak D call: TRBD2 (5 bases). Germline lookup yields CDR1 LNHDA and CDR2 SQIVND (reference sequence). CDR3 length: 16 residues. The ends were cut back, 2 bases at V and 1 base at J, with 12 bases in the middle.

The V and J genes are TRBV20-1 and TRBJ2-7; TRBD1 agrees at 9 bases. This CDR3 contains 14 residues. Per germline, CDR1 DFQATT and CDR2 SNEGSKA (reference sequence). V lost 6 bases, J lost 4 bases, and 10 bases stayed unmatched. The CDR3 DNA reads TGCAGTGCCCGGGGACAGGGAGTCTCTTACGAGCAGTACTTC. It specifies CSARGQGVSYEQYF.

This clonotype was seen repeatedly, ten times or more. The genes are TRBV27 and TRBJ1-6; 7 bases fit TRBD1. Germline-derived CDR1 and CDR2 are MNHEY and SMNVEV (reference sequence). The V and J ends lost 7 bases and 4 bases, in that order; junction bases with no gene match: 7. The CDR3 covers 15 residues. Here the CDR3 reads CASNRRDSYNSPLHF. CDR3 bases: TGTGCCAGCAACAGGAGGGACAGTTATAATTCACCCCTCCACTTT.

This clonotype was recorded a few times. The rearrangement links TRBV5-6 to TRBJ2-3, with 8 bases aligning to TRBD1. Germline V gene sequence: CDR1 SGHDT, CDR2 YYEEEE. The CDR3 length is 18 residues. The V gene end was trimmed by 2 bases and the J gene end by 2 bases; junction bases not matched to a gene: 13. This CDR3 reads CASSFSTSGQGYTDTQYF. In DNA form, the CDR3 reads TGTGCCAGCAGCTTCTCAACATCCGGACAGGGATACACAGATACGCAGTATTTT.

This clonotype has ten or more counts. V usage is TRBV20-1 and J usage is TRBJ1-5; unclear D gene. The length of the CDR3 is 15 residues. CDR1 and CDR2 from the germline V gene are DFQATT and SNEGSKA (reference sequence). Trimming removed 3 bases from V and 2 bases from J, with 14 bases in between. CDR3 protein: CSARPWEGGNQPQHF. In DNA, the CDR3 is TGCAGTGCTAGGCCGTGGGAGGGTGGCAATCAGCCCCAGCATTTT.

The rearrangement uses TRBV30 and TRBJ2-7, with D tentatively TRBD2 (5 bases). V lost 2 bases, J lost 6 bases, and 14 bases lay in between. Germline V gives CDR1 GTSNPN, CDR2 SVGIG (reference sequence). The CDR3 contains 13 residues. The CDR3 DNA follows: TGTGCCTGGAGTTCCGGGTCCCGGGGCGAGCAGTACTTC. Translated, it gives CAWSSGSRGEQYF.

This clonotype was observed many times. The chain employs TRBV7-2 and TRBJ2-5; 13 bases are a match to TRBD2. Germline assignment: CDR1 SGHTA and CDR2 FQGNSA. This CDR3 is built from 18 residues. V shed 5 bases, J shed 5 bases, and the junction held 14 bases outside the gene matches. CDR3 sequence (DNA): TGTGCCAGCAGCCCCCAACTAGCGGGAGGGCCGGTTAAGGAGACCCAGTACTTC. Translating gives CASSPQLAGGPVKETQYF.

Written as DNA, the CDR3 is TGTGCCAGCAGTTTGTACGGTCGGGGGAACTATGGCTACACCTTC. This sequence encodes CASSLYGRGNYGYTF. The rearrangement uses TRBV27 and TRBJ1-2, with D possibly being TRBD1 (5 bases). Deletions cut 3 bases from V and 2 bases from J, with 13 bases between. This CDR3 spans 15 amino acids. Germline CDR1 MNHEY, CDR2 SMNVEV (reference sequence).

The chain has TRBV27 and TRBJ1-6; unclear D gene. Germline loops: CDR1 MNHEY, CDR2 SMNVEV (reference sequence). V lost 2 bases to trimming and J lost 6 bases, with 8 bases between them. The CDR3 contains 14 residues. CDR3 amino acids: CASSLGDVNSPLHF. The CDR3 DNA reads TGTGCCAGCAGTTTAGGAGACGTTAATTCACCCCTCCACTTT.

The table lists this clonotype with many counts. V is TRBV28 and J is TRBJ1-6, with TRBD1 as a possible D gene (6 bases). V dropped 8 bases and J dropped 7 bases, with 18 bases sitting between them. Germline loops: CDR1 MDHEN, CDR2 SYDVKM. CDR3 length: 15 amino acids. CDR3 DNA sequence: TGTGCCAGCGCCTCACAGGGTTGGGGGAATTCACCCCTCCACTTT. Translation: CASASQGWGNSPLHF. The full variable domain, in which reference TRBV28 and TRBJ1-6 provide the parts outside the CDR3, is DVKVTQSSRYLVKRTGEKVFLECVQDMDHENMFWYRQDPGLGLRLIYFSYDVKMKEKGDIPEGYSVSREKKERFSLILESASTNQTSMYLCASASQGWGNSPLHFGNGTRLTVT.

In this sample, this clonotype turned up many times. V usage is TRBV28 and J usage is TRBJ1-1; TRBD1 might be the D (5 bases). The CDR3 has 17 residues. Trimming took off 3 bases at V and 0 bases at J, with 17 bases between the two ends. Germline V lookup: CDR1 MDHEN, CDR2 SYDVKM. CDR3 coding DNA: TGTGCCAGCAGTTTCAGTTTTTTAGGGGTGTTGAACACTGAAGCTTTCTTT. It specifies CASSFSFLGVLNTEAFF. Full variable domain (outside the CDR3, taken from reference TRBV28 and TRBJ1-1): DVKVTQSSRYLVKRTGEKVFLECVQDMDHENMFWYRQDPGLGLRLIYFSYDVKMKEKGDIPEGYSVSREKKERFSLILESASTNQTSMYLCASSFSFLGVLNTEAFFGQGTRLTVV.

The table lists this clonotype with many counts. The chain links TRBV6-5 to TRBJ1-2, with 9 positions matching TRBD1. There are 14 residues in the CDR3. Per the germline V gene, CDR1 is MNHEY and CDR2 is SVGAGI. J was trimmed by 6 bases and V by 4 bases; bases with no gene match: 6. This CDR3 is CASSSPGTGNGYTF. In nucleotides, the CDR3 is TGTGCCAGCAGTTCCCCCGGGACAGGGAATGGCTACACCTTC.

This clonotype was counted at least ten times. The V and J genes are TRBV7-9 and TRBJ2-2, with D tentatively TRBD2 (5 bases). Germline CDR1 and CDR2: SEHNR and FQNEAQ (reference sequence). The CDR3 totals 12 residues. Trimming stripped 5 bases from V and 6 bases from J, with 7 bases between. The CDR3 coding sequence is TGTGCCAGCAGCCGGGATGCCGGGGAGCTGTTTTTT. Residues: CASSRDAGELFF.

This clonotype was observed many times. The chain recombines TRBV24-1 with TRBJ2-7, with 7 bases fitting TRBD1. The germline CDR1 and CDR2 sequences are KGHDR and SFDVKD. The CDR3 is made up of 16 amino acids. Germline trimming cut 4 bases from V and 3 bases from J; bases unmatched to any gene: 11. The CDR3 sequence: CATSDSRQGSIYEQYF. Written as DNA, the CDR3 is TGTGCCACCAGTGACTCCCGACAGGGTTCCATCTACGAGCAGTACTTC.

The chain links TRBV5-5 to TRBJ2-5; the D is unclear. The CDR3 covers 14 residues. Germline assignment: CDR1 SGHKS and CDR2 YYEKEE (reference sequence). Deletions cut 4 bases from V and 5 bases from J, with 15 bases between. CDR3 loop: CASSLSALGETQYF. The DNA of the CDR3 is TGTGCCAGCAGCCTCTCGGCCCTAGGGGAGACCCAGTACTTC.

The rearrangement joins TRBV9 to TRBJ1-2, with D possibly matching TRBD1 (5 bases). The CDR3 spans 14 residues. Looked up from germline, CDR1 is SGDLS and CDR2 is YYNGEE. V lost 6 bases, J lost 8 bases, and 20 bases lay in between. CDR3 coding DNA: TGTGCCAGCACCTCGGGGCCCGGAGGGAGAGGCTACACCTTC. This sequence encodes CASTSGPGGRGYTF. Looking up the rest from reference TRBV9 and TRBJ1-2 gives the full variable domain: DSGVTQTPKHLITATGQRVTLRCSPRSGDLSVYWYQQSLDQGLQFLIQYYNGEERAKGNILERFSAQQFPDLHSELNLSSLELGDSALYFCASTSGPGGRGYTFGSGTRLTVV.

This chain links TRBV6-2 or TRBV6-3 with TRBJ2-1; 8 bases match TRBD2. The ends lost 8 bases at V and 5 bases at J; junction bases unmatched: 2. The CDR3 extends over 12 amino acids. Looked up from germline, CDR1 is MNHEY and CDR2 is SVGEGT. As DNA, the CDR3 is TGTGCCAGCCGGACTAGCAACAATGAGCAGTTCTTC. It is translated as CASRTSNNEQFF.

This clonotype was seen ten or more times. J is TRBJ2-7 and V is TRBV6-1, with TRBD1 matching over 7 bases. V gave up 4 bases and J gave up 7 bases; unmatched junction bases: 10. The length of the CDR3 is 14 residues. Germline loops: CDR1 MNHNS, CDR2 SASEGT. The CDR3 loop reads CASSGRQGRWEQYF. CDR3 sequence (DNA): TGTGCCAGCAGTGGGAGACAGGGTCGGTGGGAGCAGTACTTC.

This clonotype was observed at least ten times. The rearrangement joins TRBV6-9 to TRBJ2-5, with 10 nucleotides matching TRBD1. This CDR3 has 15 residues. V dropped 3 bases and J dropped 3; count of bases not matched to a gene: 4. From germline, CDR1 is MNHGY and CDR2 SVAAGI. Written as DNA, the CDR3 is TGTGCCAGCAGTTACTTCGGGACAGGGGAAGAGACCCAGTACTTC. This gives the protein CASSYFGTGEETQYF.

The rearrangement joins TRBV5-1 to TRBJ2-6; perhaps TRBD2 as D (6 bases). The germline V gene encodes CDR1 SGHRS and CDR2 YFSETQ. This CDR3 comprises 15 residues. V lost 3 bases to trimming and J lost 0 bases, with 7 bases between them. Here the CDR3 DNA reads TGCGCCAGCAGCTGGGGGGTCTCTGGGGCCAACGTCCTGACTTTC. This encodes CASSWGVSGANVLTF.

This chain uses TRBV7-2 with TRBJ2-1; D gene uncertain. This CDR3 is 16 amino acids long. CDR1 and CDR2 from the germline V gene are SGHTA and FQGNSA. V lost 4 bases, J lost 6 bases, and 19 bases lay in between. CDR3 amino acids: CASSSNRVVLRNEQFF. CDR3 in DNA: TGTGCCAGCAGCTCCAATCGGGTGGTCTTACGCAATGAGCAGTTCTTC.

This clonotype was seen many times. The genes are TRBV2 and TRBJ1-2; D is ambiguous. The CDR3 is made up of 11 amino acids. Looked up from germline, CDR1 is SNHLY and CDR2 is FYNNEI. V was pared by 4 bases and J by 7 bases, with 7 bases between. The CDR3: CASSVGIGYTF. In DNA form, the CDR3 reads TGTGCCAGCAGTGTTGGGATTGGCTACACCTTC.

This clonotype was counted ten times or more. V gene TRBV28 combines with J gene TRBJ2-7; the D gene is possibly TRBD2 (6 bases). Looked up from germline, CDR1 is MDHEN and CDR2 is SYDVKM. V lost 5 bases, J lost 12 bases, and 14 bases lay in between. The CDR3 is made up of 11 amino acids. CDR3: CASSVSGEPYF. The CDR3 nucleotides are TGTGCCAGCAGTGTATCGGGGGAACCGTACTTC.

In this sample, this clonotype turned up a few times. The chain combines TRBV19 with TRBJ2-4, with 7 nucleotides matching TRBD2. The V gene end was trimmed by 6 bases and the J gene end by 6 bases; junction bases not matched to a gene: 5. Per germline, CDR1 LNHDA and CDR2 SQIVND (reference sequence). The CDR3 spans 13 residues. The CDR3 DNA reads as TGTGCCAGTAGCACGGGAGGCGGAAACATTCAGTACTTC. Protein sequence: CASSTGGGNIQYF.

This clonotype was observed a few times. The gene calls are TRBV12-3 or TRBV12-4 and TRBJ2-1, with D possibly matching TRBD2 (5 bases). The CDR3 is 14 amino acids. Deletions cut 3 bases from V and 8 bases from J, with 14 bases between. CDR3 bases: TGTGCCAGCAGTTTTACAAGGTTGAGGGATGAGCAGTTCTTC. It is translated as CASSFTRLRDEQFF.

This clonotype was counted once. This chain connects TRBV28 to TRBJ2-3; the D gene is possibly TRBD1 (6 bases). Near its end, the DNA agrees better with TRBJ2-5, so the J call may be wrong. The CDR3 has 12 amino acids. Germline V gene data show CDR1 as MDHEN and CDR2 as SYDVKM. CDR3 bases: TGTGCCAGCCAAGGGGGTGGAGAGACCCAGTACTTC. Amino acids: CASQGGGETQYF.